This T cell receptor (beta chain) was identified during a study of blood T cell repertoires in COVID-19. The participants were between roughly 18 and 89 years old and came from 24 US areas. The germline CDR1 and CDR2 sequences are SEHNR and FQNEAQ (reference sequence). This CDR3 comprises 15 residues. The trim removed 0 bases at V and 4 bases at J, leaving 3 bases unmatched. The method was immunoSEQ multiplex PCR; TCRdb's version includes in-frame clones alone and lacks a portion of them. Found here are 200,000 to 250,000 clones, around 90% of them singletons; the top ten hold around 15%. The sample comprised PBMCs or T cells enriched from blood (not recorded which). This rearrangement joins TRBV7-9 to TRBJ1-5; 7 nucleotides match TRBD1. The origin of this receptor is a woman in her forties or fifties with acute COVID-19. Here the CDR3 reads CASSLAAGGNQPQHF. The CDR3 coding sequence is TGTGCCAGCAGCTTAGCGGCAGGGGGAAATCAGCCCCAGCATTTT.